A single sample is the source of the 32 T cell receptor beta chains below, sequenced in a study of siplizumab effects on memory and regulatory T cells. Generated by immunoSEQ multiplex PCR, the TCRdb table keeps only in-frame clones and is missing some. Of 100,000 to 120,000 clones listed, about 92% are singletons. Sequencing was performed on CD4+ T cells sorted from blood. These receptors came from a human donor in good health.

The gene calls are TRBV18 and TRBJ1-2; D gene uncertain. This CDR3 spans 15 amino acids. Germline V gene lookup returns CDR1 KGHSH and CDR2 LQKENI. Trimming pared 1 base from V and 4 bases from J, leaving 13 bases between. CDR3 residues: CASSPQEGTRYGYTF. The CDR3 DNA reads TGTGCCAGCTCACCACAGGAGGGCACGCGCTATGGCTACACCTTC.

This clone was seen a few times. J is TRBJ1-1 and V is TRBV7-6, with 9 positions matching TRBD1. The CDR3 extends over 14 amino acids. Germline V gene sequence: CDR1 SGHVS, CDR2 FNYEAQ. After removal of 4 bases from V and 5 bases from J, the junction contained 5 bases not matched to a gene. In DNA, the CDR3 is TGTGCCAGCAGCTGGGGACAGGGAGGAACTGAAGCTTTCTTT. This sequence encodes CASSWGQGGTEAFF.

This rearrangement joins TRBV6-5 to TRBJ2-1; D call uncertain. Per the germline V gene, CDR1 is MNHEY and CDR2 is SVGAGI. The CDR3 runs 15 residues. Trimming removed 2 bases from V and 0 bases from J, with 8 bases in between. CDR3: CASSYGLGSYNEQFF. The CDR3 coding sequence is TGTGCCAGCAGTTACGGTCTGGGCTCCTACAATGAGCAGTTCTTC.

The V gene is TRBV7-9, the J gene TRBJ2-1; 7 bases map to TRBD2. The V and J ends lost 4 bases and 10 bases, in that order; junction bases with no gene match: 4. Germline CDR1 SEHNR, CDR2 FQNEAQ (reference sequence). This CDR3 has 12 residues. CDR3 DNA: TGTGCCAGCAGCTGGGGAGCGGGAGAGCAGTTCTTC. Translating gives CASSWGAGEQFF.

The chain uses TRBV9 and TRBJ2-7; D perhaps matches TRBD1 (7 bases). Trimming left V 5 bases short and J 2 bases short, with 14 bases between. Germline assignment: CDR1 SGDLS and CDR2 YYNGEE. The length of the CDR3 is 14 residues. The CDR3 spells CASSAGQPPYEQYF. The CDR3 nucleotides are TGTGCCAGCAGTGCGGGACAGCCCCCCTACGAGCAGTACTTC. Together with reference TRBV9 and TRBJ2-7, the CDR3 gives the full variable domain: DSGVTQTPKHLITATGQRVTLRCSPRSGDLSVYWYQQSLDQGLQFLIQYYNGEERAKGNILERFSAQQFPDLHSELNLSSLELGDSALYFCASSAGQPPYEQYFGPGTRLTVT.

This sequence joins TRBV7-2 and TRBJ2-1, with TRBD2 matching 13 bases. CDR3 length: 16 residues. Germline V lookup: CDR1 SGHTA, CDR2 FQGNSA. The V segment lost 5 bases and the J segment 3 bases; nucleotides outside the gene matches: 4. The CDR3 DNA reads TGTGCCAGCAGCGAAAGGACTAGCGGGAGCTACAATGAGCAGTTCTTC. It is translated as CASSERTSGSYNEQFF.

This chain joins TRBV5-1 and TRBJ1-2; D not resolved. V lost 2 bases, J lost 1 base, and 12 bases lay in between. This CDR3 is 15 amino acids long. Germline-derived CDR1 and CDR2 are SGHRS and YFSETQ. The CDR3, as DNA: TGCGCCAGCAGCTTCGGCCGAGGAGATAACTATGGCTACACCTTC. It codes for CASSFGRGDNYGYTF.

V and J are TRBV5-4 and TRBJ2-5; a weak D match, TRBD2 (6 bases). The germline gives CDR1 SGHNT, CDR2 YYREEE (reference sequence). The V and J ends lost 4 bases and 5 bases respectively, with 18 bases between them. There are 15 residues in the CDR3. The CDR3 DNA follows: TGTGCCAGCAGCCCGAGCCGGGGAGGAGTCGAGACCCAGTACTTC. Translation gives CASSPSRGGVETQYF.

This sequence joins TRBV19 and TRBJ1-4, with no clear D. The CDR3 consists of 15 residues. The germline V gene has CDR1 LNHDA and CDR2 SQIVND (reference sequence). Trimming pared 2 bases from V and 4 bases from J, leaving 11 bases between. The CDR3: CASSINGLGNEKLFF. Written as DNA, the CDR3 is TGTGCCAGTAGTATAAATGGACTAGGTAATGAAAAACTGTTTTTT.

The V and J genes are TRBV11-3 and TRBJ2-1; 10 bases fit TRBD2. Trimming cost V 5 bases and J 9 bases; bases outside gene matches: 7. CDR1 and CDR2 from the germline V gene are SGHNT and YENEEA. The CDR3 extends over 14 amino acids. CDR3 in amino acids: CASSPPGLAIEQFF. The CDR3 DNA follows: TGTGCCAGCAGCCCACCGGGACTAGCGATTGAGCAGTTCTTC.

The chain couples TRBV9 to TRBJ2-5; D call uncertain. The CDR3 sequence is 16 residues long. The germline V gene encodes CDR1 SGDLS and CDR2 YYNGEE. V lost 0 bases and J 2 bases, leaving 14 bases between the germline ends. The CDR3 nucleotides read TGTGCCAGCAGCGTAGGGGCTACTGCACCTCAAGAGACCCAGTACTTC. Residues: CASSVGATAPQETQYF.

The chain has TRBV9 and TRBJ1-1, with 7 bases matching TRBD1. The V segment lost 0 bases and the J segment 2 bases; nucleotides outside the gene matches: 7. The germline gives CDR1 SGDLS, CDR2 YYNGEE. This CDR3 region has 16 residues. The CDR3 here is CASSVDPGTANTEAFF. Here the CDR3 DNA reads TGTGCCAGCAGCGTAGATCCCGGGACAGCCAACACTGAAGCTTTCTTT.

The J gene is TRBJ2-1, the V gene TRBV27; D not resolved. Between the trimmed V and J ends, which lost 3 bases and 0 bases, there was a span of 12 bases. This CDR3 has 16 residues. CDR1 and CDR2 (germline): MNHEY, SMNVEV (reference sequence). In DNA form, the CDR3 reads TGTGCCAGCAGTTTTATGCACTTTAGCTCCTACAATGAGCAGTTCTTC. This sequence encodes CASSFMHFSSYNEQFF.

CDR3 DNA: TGTGCCAGTAGGGGGACACCTAGCCTAACGCAGTATTTT. Residues: CASRGTPSLTQYF. The chain uses TRBV19 and TRBJ2-3, with a weak D call TRBD1 (6 bases). The germline V gene encodes CDR1 LNHDA and CDR2 SQIVND (reference sequence). Between the trimmed V and J ends, which lost 6 bases and 9 bases, there was a span of 16 bases. This CDR3 has 13 residues.

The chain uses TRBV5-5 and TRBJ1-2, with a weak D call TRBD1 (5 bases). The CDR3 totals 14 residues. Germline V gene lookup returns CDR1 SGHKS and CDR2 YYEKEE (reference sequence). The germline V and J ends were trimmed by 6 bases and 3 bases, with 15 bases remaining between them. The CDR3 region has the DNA TGTGCCAGCACCCGGGGGGTGCACGACTATGGCTACACCTTC. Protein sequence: CASTRGVHDYGYTF.

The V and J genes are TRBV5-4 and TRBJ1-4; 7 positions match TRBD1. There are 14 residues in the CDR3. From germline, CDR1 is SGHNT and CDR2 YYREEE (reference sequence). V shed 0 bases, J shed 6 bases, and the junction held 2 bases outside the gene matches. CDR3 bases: TGTGCCAGCAGCTTGGACAGGGGCCATGAAAAACTGTTTTTT. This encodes CASSLDRGHEKLFF.

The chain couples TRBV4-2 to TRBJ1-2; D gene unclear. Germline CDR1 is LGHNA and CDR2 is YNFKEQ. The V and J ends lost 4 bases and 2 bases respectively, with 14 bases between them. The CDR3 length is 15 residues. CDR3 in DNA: TGTGCCAGCAGCCGCGCGTCTGACGGAAACTATGGCTACACCTTC. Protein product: CASSRASDGNYGYTF.

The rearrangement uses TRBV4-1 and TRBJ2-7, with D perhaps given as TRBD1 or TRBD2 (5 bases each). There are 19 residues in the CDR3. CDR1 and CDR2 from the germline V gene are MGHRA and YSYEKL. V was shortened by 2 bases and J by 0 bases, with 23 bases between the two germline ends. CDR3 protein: CASSQTYTWGSKSSYEQYF. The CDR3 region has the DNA TGCGCCAGCAGCCAAACCTATACTTGGGGGAGTAAGAGCTCCTACGAGCAGTACTTC.

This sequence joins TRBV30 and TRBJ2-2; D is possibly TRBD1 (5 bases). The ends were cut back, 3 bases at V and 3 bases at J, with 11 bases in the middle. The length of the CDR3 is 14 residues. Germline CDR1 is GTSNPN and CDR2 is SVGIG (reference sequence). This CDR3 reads CAWSVQVYTGELFF. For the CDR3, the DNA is TGTGCCTGGAGCGTACAGGTGTACACCGGGGAGCTGTTTTTT.

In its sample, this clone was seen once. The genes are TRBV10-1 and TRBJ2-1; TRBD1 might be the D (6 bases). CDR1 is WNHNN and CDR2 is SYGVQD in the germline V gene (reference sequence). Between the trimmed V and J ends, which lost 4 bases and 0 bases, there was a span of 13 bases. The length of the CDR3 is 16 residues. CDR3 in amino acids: CASSVDSSSSYNEQFF. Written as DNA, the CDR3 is TGCGCCAGCAGTGTGGACAGTTCCTCCTCCTACAATGAGCAGTTCTTC.

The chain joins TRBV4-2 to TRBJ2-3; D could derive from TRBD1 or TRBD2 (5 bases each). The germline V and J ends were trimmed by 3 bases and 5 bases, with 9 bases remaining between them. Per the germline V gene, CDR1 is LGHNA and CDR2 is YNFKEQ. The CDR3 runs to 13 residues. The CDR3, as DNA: TGTGCCAGCAGCCAGAGGGGTGGAGATACGCAGTATTTT. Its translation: CASSQRGGDTQYF.

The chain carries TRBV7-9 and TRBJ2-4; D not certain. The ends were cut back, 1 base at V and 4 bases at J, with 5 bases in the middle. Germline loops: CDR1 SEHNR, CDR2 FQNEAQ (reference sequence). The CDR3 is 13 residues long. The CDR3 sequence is CASSLGGKNIQYF. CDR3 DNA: TGTGCCAGCAGCTTAGGGGGTAAAAACATTCAGTACTTC.

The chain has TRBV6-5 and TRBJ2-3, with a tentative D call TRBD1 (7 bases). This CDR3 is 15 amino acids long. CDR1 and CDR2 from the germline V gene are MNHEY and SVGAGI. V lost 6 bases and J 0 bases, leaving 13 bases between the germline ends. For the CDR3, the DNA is TGTGCCAGCAGCCCCAGGGGGGCGAGCACAGATACGCAGTATTTT. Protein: CASSPRGASTDTQYF.

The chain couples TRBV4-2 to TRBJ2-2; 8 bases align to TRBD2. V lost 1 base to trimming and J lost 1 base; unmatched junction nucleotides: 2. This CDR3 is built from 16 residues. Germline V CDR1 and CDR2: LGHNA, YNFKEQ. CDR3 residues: CASSQGRGGNTGELFF. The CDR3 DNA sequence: TGTGCCAGCAGCCAAGGCCGGGGGGGGAACACCGGGGAGCTGTTTTTT.

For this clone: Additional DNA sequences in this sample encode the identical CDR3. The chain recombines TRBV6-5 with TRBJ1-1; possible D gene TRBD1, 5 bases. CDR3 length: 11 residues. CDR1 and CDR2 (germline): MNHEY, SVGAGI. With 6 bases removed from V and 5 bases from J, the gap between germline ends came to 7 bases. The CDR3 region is CASRRGTEAFF. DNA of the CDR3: TGTGCCAGCAGGAGGGGTACTGAAGCTTTCTTT.

CDR3 coding DNA: TGTGCCAGCAGTGAGAGTGGCACGTTCACAGATACGCAGTATTTT. It specifies CASSESGTFTDTQYF. V gene TRBV6-4 combines with J gene TRBJ2-3; D is uncertain. The ends were cut back, 3 bases at V and 2 bases at J, with 12 bases in the middle. Germline values: CDR1 MRHNA, CDR2 SNTAGT. This CDR3 contains 15 residues.

CDR3 sequence (DNA): TGTGCCAGCAGCTCGCCCGGGGCGAACACTGAAGCTTTCTTT. Its translation is CASSSPGANTEAFF. The chain carries TRBV7-3 and TRBJ1-1; tentative D call: TRBD1 (5 bases). V lost 4 bases, J lost 1 base, and 10 bases lay in between. Germline CDR1 reads SGHTA; CDR2 reads FQGTGA. This CDR3 region has 14 residues. Variable domain in full (rest from reference TRBV7-3 and TRBJ1-1): GAGVSQTPSNKVTEKGKYVELRCDPISGHTALYWYRQSLGQGPEFLIYFQGTGAADDSGLPNDRFFAVRPEGSVSTLKIQRTERGDSAVYLCASSSPGANTEAFFGQGTRLTVV.

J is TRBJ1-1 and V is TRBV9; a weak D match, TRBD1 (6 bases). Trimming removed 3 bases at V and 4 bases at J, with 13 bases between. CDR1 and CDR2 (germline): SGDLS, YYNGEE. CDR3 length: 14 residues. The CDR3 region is CASSEGGRLTEAFF. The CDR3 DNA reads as TGTGCCAGCAGCGAGGGGGGGAGGCTCACTGAAGCTTTCTTT.

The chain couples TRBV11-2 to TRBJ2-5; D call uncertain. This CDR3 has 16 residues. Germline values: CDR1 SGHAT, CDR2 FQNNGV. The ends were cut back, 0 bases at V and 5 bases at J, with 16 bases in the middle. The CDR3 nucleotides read TGTGCCAGCAGCTTAGAGATCGGCCTGGATTGGGAGACCCAGTACTTC. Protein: CASSLEIGLDWETQYF.

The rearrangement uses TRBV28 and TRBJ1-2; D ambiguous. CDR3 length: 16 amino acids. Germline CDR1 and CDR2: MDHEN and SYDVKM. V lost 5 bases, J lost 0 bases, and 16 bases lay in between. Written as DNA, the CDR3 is TGTGCCAGCAGTCCGGGAGGCACCTTTACTAACTATGGCTACACCTTC. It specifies CASSPGGTFTNYGYTF.

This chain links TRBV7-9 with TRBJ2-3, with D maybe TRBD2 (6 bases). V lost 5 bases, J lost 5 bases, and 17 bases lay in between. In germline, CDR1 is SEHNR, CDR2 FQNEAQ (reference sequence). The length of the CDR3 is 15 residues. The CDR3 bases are TGTGCCAGCAGCCTAACCGGGGGATCTAGAGATACGCAGTATTTT. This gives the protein CASSLTGGSRDTQYF.

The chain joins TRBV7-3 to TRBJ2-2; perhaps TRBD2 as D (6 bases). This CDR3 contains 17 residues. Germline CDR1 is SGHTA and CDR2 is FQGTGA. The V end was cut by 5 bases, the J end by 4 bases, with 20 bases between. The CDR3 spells CASSPREGGSTTGELFF. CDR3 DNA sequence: TGTGCCAGCAGCCCGAGAGAGGGAGGTAGTACCACCGGGGAGCTGTTTTTT. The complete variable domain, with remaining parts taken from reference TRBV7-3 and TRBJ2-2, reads GAGVSQTPSNKVTEKGKYVELRCDPISGHTALYWYRQSLGQGPEFLIYFQGTGAADDSGLPNDRFFAVRPEGSVSTLKIQRTERGDSAVYLCASSPREGGSTTGELFFGEGSRLTVL.